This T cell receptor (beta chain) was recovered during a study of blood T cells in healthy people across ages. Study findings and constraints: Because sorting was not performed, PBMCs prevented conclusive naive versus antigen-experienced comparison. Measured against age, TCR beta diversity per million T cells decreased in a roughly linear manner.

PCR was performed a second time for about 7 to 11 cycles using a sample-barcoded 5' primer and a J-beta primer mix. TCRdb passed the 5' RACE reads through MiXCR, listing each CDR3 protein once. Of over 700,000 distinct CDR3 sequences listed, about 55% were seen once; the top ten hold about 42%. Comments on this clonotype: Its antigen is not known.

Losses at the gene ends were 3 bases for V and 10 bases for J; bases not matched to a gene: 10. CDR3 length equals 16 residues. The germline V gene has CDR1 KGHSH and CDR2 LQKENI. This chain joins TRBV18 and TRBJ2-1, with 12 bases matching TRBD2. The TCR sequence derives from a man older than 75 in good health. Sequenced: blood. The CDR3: CASSPLLTSGSTEQFF. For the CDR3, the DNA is TGTGCCAGCTCACCTCTCTTGACTAGCGGGAGTACGGAGCAGTTCTTC.